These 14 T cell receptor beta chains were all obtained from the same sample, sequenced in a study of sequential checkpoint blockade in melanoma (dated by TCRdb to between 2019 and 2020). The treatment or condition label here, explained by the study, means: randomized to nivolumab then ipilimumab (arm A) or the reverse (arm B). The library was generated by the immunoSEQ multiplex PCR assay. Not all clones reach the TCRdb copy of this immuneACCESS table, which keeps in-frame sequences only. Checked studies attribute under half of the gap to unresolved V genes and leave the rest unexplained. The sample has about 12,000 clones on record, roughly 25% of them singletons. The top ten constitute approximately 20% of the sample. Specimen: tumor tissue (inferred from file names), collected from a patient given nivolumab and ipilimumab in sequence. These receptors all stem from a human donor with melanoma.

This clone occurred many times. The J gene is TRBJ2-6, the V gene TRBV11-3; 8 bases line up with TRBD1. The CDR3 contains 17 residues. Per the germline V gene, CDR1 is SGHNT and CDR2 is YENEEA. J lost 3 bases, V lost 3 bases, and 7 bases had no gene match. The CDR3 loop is CASSLGQGAHGANVLTF. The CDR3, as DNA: TGTGCCAGCAGCTTGGGGCAGGGGGCGCATGGGGCCAACGTCCTGACTTTC.

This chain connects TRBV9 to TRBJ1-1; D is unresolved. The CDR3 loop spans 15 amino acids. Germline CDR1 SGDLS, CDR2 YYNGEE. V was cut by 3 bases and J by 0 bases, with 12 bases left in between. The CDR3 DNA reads TGTGCCAGCAGCGGATCTGGGCAGTTGAACACTGAAGCTTTCTTT. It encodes CASSGSGQLNTEAFF.

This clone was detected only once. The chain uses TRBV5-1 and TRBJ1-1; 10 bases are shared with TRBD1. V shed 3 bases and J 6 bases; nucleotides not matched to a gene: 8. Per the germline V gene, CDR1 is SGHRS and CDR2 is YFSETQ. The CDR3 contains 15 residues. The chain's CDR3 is CASSWDRGPGAEAFF. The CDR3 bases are TGCGCCAGCAGCTGGGACAGGGGCCCCGGCGCTGAAGCTTTCTTT.

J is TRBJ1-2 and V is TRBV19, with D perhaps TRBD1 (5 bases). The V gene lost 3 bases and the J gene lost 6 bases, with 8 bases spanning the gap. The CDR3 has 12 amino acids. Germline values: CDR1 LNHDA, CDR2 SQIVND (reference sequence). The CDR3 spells CASSMGEDGYTF. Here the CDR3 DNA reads TGTGCCAGTAGTATGGGGGAAGATGGCTACACCTTC.

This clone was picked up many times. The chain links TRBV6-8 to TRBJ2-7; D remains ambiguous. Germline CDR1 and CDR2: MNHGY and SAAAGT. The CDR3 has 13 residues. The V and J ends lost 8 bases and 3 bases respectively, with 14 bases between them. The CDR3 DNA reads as TGTGCCAGCGGGTTTGGACCCTACTACGAGCAGTACGTC. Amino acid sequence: CASGFGPYYEQYV.

CDR3 sequence reads: CASGRLAGPEDTGELFF. The CDR3 DNA sequence: TGTGCTAGTGGCCGACTAGCGGGCCCCGAGGACACCGGGGAGCTGTTTTTT. J is TRBJ2-2 and V is TRBV12-5; 10 positions agree with TRBD2. The CDR3 is 17 residues long. The germline V gene has CDR1 LGHNT and CDR2 FRNRAP. Trimming at V came to 6 bases and at J to 3 bases, leaving 10 bases not matched to a gene.

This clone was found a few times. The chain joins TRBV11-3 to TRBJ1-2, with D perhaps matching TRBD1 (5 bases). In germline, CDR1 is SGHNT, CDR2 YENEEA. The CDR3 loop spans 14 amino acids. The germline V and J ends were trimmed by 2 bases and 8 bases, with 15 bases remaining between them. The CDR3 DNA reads TGTGCCAGCAGCTTATTAGGGGCCAGGAGGGGCTACACCTTC. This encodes CASSLLGARRGYTF.

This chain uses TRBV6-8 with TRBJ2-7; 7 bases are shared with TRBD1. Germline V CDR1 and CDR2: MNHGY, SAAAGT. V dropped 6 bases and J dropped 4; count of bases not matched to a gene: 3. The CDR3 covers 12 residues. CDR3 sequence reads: CASRDRLYEQYV. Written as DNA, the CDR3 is TGTGCCAGCAGGGACAGGCTGTACGAGCAGTACGTC.

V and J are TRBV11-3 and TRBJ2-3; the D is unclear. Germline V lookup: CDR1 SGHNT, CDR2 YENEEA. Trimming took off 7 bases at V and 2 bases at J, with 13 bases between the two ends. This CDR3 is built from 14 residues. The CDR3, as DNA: TGTGCCAGCACCTACGGGTTAAACACAGATACGCAGTATTTT. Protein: CASTYGLNTDTQYF.

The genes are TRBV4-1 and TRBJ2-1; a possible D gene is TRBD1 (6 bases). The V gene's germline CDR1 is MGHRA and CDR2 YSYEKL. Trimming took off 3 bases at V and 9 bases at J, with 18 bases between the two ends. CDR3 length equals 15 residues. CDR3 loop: CASSHTGTRTSEQFF. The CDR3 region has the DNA TGCGCCAGCAGCCACACCGGGACACGTACCAGTGAGCAGTTCTTC.

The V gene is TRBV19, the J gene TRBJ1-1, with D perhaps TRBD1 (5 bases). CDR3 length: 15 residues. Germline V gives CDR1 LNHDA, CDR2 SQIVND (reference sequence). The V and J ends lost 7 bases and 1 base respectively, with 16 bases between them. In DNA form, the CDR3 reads TGTGCCAGTAACCCTCTCCGACAGCCGAACACTGAAGCTTTCTTT. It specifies CASNPLRQPNTEAFF.

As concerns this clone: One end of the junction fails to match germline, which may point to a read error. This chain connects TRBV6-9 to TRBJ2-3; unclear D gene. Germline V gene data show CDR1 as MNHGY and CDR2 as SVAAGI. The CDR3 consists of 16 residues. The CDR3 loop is CAISSLTSASTDTQYF. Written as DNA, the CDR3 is TGTGCCATCAGTTCCCTGACATCTGCTAGCACAGATACGCAGTATTTT.

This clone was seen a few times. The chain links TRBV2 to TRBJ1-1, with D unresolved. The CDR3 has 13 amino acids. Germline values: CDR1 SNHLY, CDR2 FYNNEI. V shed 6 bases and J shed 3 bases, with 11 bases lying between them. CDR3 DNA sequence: TGTGCCAGCAGCGGACGAGACGACACTGAAGCTTTCTTT. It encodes CASSGRDDTEAFF.

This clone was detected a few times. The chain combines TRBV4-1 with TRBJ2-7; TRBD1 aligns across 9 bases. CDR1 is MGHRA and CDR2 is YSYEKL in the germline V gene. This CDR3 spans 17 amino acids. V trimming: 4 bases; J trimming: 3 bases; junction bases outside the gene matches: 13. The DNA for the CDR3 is TGCGCCAGCAGCCTCTTGACTCCGGGACAGGGCGTCTACGAGCAGTACTTC. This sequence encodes CASSLLTPGQGVYEQYF.